The 30 T cell receptor beta chains in this list originate from one sample, sequenced in a study of blood T cell repertoires in COVID-19. The method was immunoSEQ multiplex PCR; TCRdb's version includes in-frame clones alone and lacks a portion of them. The sample carries 140,000 to 150,000 clones, about four fifths recorded once. Sequencing was done on a sample of peripheral blood. The receptor source for this set is a human donor with acute or convalescent COVID-19. The donor label of this sample is uncertain.

This clone was detected only once. J is TRBJ2-2 and V is TRBV13; 10 positions agree with TRBD1. Losses at the gene ends were 3 bases for V and 3 bases for J; bases not matched to a gene: 4. The CDR3 covers 16 residues. Germline loops: CDR1 PRHDT, CDR2 FYEKMQ (reference sequence). This CDR3 reads CASSFSGTGDTGELFF. In nucleotides, the CDR3 is TGTGCCAGCAGCTTTTCCGGGACAGGGGACACCGGGGAGCTGTTTTTT.

This clone was detected only once. The chain uses TRBV4-1 and TRBJ1-6; TRBD1 is a possible D gene (6 bases). Germline V gives CDR1 MGHRA, CDR2 YSYEKL. The V end was cut by 3 bases, the J end by 8 bases, with 17 bases between. This CDR3 has 16 residues. The CDR3 sequence: CASSQDLTGLYSPLHF. The CDR3 nucleotides read TGCGCCAGCAGCCAGGACCTTACAGGGCTTTATTCACCCCTCCACTTT.

This chain joins TRBV5-4 and TRBJ2-3; the D gene is possibly TRBD2 (5 bases). V was clipped by 5 bases and J by 1 base, with 17 bases between them. The length of the CDR3 is 16 residues. Germline CDR1 reads SGHNT; CDR2 reads YYREEE (reference sequence). The CDR3 region has the DNA TGTGCCAGCAGACGCGGGCCAAAAAAAGGCACAGATACGCAGTATTTT. Translation gives CASRRGPKKGTDTQYF.

The gene calls are TRBV30 and TRBJ2-3; tentatively, D is TRBD1 (6 bases). Germline V lookup: CDR1 GTSNPN, CDR2 SVGIG (reference sequence). The CDR3 extends over 16 amino acids. The V and J ends lost 1 base and 7 bases respectively, with 21 bases between them. CDR3 amino acids: CAWSDTGHVLAYTQYF. In nucleotides, the CDR3 is TGTGCCTGGAGTGACACGGGACATGTCCTTGCATATACGCAGTATTTT.

CDR3 residues: CASSLARDEQYV. CDR3 in DNA: TGTGCCAGCAGCTTAGCGAGGGACGAGCAGTACGTC. The V gene is TRBV11-2, the J gene TRBJ2-7; tentative D call: TRBD2 (5 bases). Germline lookup yields CDR1 SGHAT and CDR2 FQNNGV. CDR3 length equals 12 residues. Trimming removed 1 base at V and 5 bases at J, with 6 bases between.

This sequence joins TRBV5-1 and TRBJ2-1, with TRBD2 as a possible D gene (5 bases). The CDR3 is 15 amino acids. Germline-derived CDR1 and CDR2 are SGHRS and YFSETQ. V was pared by 4 bases and J by 8 bases, with 19 bases between. The CDR3 DNA is TGCGCCAGCAGCCCGACCTCGGCCCAGCGGTATGAGCAGTTCTTC. This sequence encodes CASSPTSAQRYEQFF. Full variable domain (outside the CDR3, taken from reference TRBV5-1 and TRBJ2-1): KAGVTQTPRYLIKTRGQQVTLSCSPISGHRSVSWYQQTPGQGLQFLFEYFSETQRNKGNFPGRFSGRQFSNSRSEMNVSTLELGDSALYLCASSPTSAQRYEQFFGPGTRLTVL.

This chain uses TRBV30 with TRBJ1-6; 10 nucleotides align to TRBD1. Trimming cost V 2 bases and J 10 bases; bases outside gene matches: 11. This CDR3 is 16 amino acids long. Germline values: CDR1 GTSNPN, CDR2 SVGIG (reference sequence). CDR3 protein: CAWSPTPGTGESPLHF. CDR3 sequence (DNA): TGTGCCTGGAGTCCAACCCCCGGGACAGGGGAATCACCCCTCCACTTT.

V gene TRBV11-2 combines with J gene TRBJ2-3; 12 nucleotides line up with TRBD1. Germline values: CDR1 SGHAT, CDR2 FQNNGV. J was trimmed by 2 bases and V by 5 bases; bases with no gene match: 8. The length of the CDR3 is 17 residues. The CDR3 nucleotides are TGTGCCAGCAGCCCCGGGACAGGGGGCAGCGACACAGATACGCAGTATTTT. As protein: CASSPGTGGSDTDTQYF.

The CDR3 reads CSASEGGGSYNSPLHF. DNA of the CDR3: TGCAGTGCTAGTGAAGGGGGTGGATCCTATAATTCACCCCTCCACTTT. The chain uses TRBV20-1 and TRBJ1-6, with a weak D call TRBD1 (6 bases). The CDR3 is 16 residues long. Trimming stripped 3 bases from V and 1 base from J, with 13 bases between. Germline assignment: CDR1 DFQATT and CDR2 SNEGSKA (reference sequence).

This clone has more than one count but fewer than ten. The chain links TRBV2 to TRBJ2-2, with 9 nucleotides matching TRBD1. The junction had 8 bases not matched to a gene; V was cut back by 6 bases and J by 3 bases. Germline CDR1 SNHLY, CDR2 FYNNEI. The CDR3 runs 16 residues. CDR3 sequence reads: CASSLNRGRDTGELFF. CDR3 bases: TGTGCCAGCAGCCTCAACAGGGGGCGGGACACCGGGGAGCTGTTTTTT.

V gene TRBV30 combines with J gene TRBJ2-2, with D tentatively TRBD2 (5 bases). The CDR3 loop spans 12 amino acids. Germline V gene lookup returns CDR1 GTSNPN and CDR2 SVGIG (reference sequence). With 6 bases removed from V and 8 bases from J, the gap between germline ends came to 13 bases. This CDR3 is CACDWEWGELFF. The CDR3 nucleotides are TGTGCCTGTGACTGGGAGTGGGGGGAGCTGTTTTTT.

V gene TRBV5-4 combines with J gene TRBJ2-7; TRBD1 aligns across 9 bases. The CDR3 is 15 amino acids. Per germline, CDR1 SGHNT and CDR2 YYREEE (reference sequence). The V segment lost 5 bases and the J segment 0 bases; nucleotides outside the gene matches: 6. CDR3 bases: TGTGCCAGCAGTTTTACAGGGGGCGCCTCCTACGAGCAGTACTTC. Its protein product is CASSFTGGASYEQYF.

This chain connects TRBV5-4 to TRBJ2-7; 8 bases are shared with TRBD1. Germline V gene lookup returns CDR1 SGHNT and CDR2 YYREEE (reference sequence). Losses at the gene ends were 4 bases for V and 5 bases for J; bases not matched to a gene: 8. The CDR3 sequence is 14 residues long. The CDR3 is CASSQGASLNEQYF. The CDR3 DNA reads as TGTGCCAGCAGCCAGGGGGCCAGCCTAAACGAGCAGTACTTC.

The chain has TRBV30 and TRBJ1-1; D possibly corresponds to TRBD1 (5 bases). In germline, CDR1 is GTSNPN, CDR2 SVGIG (reference sequence). Trimming removed 4 bases from V and 1 base from J, with 7 bases in between. This CDR3 is 12 amino acids long. The CDR3 is CAWKRGNTEAFF. CDR3 nucleotide sequence: TGTGCCTGGAAAAGGGGGAACACTGAAGCTTTCTTT.

Only a few counts were recorded for this clone. This sequence joins TRBV4-2 and TRBJ1-6, with TRBD1 as a possible D gene (6 bases). V lost 8 bases, J lost 10 bases, and 21 bases lay in between. Germline V lookup: CDR1 LGHNA, CDR2 YNFKEQ. The CDR3 extends over 15 amino acids. CDR3 protein: CASSREAGASSPLHF. CDR3 in DNA: TGTGCCAGCTCCCGAGAGGCAGGGGCGAGCTCACCCCTCCACTTT.

This clone was found a few times. The chain has TRBV6-5 and TRBJ1-1; weak D call: TRBD1 (5 bases). This CDR3 region has 14 residues. V was clipped by 7 bases and J by 0 bases, with 12 bases between them. CDR1 is MNHEY, CDR2 SVGAGI, per germline. The CDR3 here is CASIGGYLNTEAFF. DNA for the CDR3: TGTGCCAGCATCGGGGGGTATCTGAACACTGAAGCTTTCTTT.

The chain recombines TRBV9 with TRBJ1-1; D is unclear. Trimming shortened V by 0 bases and J by 0 bases, and 6 bases separated the two germline ends. The CDR3 contains 14 residues. Germline V gene data show CDR1 as SGDLS and CDR2 as YYNGEE. This CDR3 is CASSVAGLNTEAFF. The CDR3 nucleotides are TGTGCCAGCAGCGTAGCAGGTTTGAACACTGAAGCTTTCTTT.

The chain links TRBV9 to TRBJ2-2; 10 bases fit TRBD1. Germline values: CDR1 SGDLS, CDR2 YYNGEE. V trimming: 2 bases; J trimming: 5 bases; junction bases outside the gene matches: 6. The CDR3 runs 16 residues. The CDR3, as DNA: TGTGCCAGCAGCGTCCGGACAGGGGGGATTACCGGGGAGCTGTTTTTT. Its translation is CASSVRTGGITGELFF.

The chain is built from TRBV11-3 and TRBJ2-3; 7 bases align to TRBD1. The trim removed 2 bases at V and 4 bases at J, leaving 9 bases unmatched. The CDR3 totals 16 residues. Germline CDR1 is SGHNT and CDR2 is YENEEA. The chain's CDR3 is CASSLREGAGADTQYF. CDR3 sequence (DNA): TGTGCCAGCAGCTTAAGAGAGGGGGCTGGCGCAGATACGCAGTATTTT.

The chain links TRBV13 to TRBJ1-1; D uncertain. Trimming shortened V by 5 bases and J by 11 bases, and 18 bases separated the two germline ends. Looked up from germline, CDR1 is PRHDT and CDR2 is FYEKMQ (reference sequence). This CDR3 comprises 13 residues. CDR3 protein: CASSPRTRRDAFF. DNA of the CDR3: TGTGCCAGCAGCCCTCGGACTCGACGTGACGCTTTCTTT.

The chain uses TRBV18 and TRBJ1-2; D gene ambiguous. V lost 3 bases and J 6 bases, leaving 11 bases between the germline ends. Germline loops: CDR1 KGHSH, CDR2 LQKENI. The CDR3 covers 13 residues. CDR3 DNA sequence: TGTGCCAGCTCACCTGTGGGCAGGAATGGCTACACCTTC. It yields the protein CASSPVGRNGYTF.

The chain is built from TRBV29-1 and TRBJ2-1; 8 bases are shared with TRBD2. Trimming took 1 base from V and 10 from J; bases not matched to a gene: 0. CDR3 size: 11 residues. The germline V gene encodes CDR1 SQVTM and CDR2 ANQGSEA. The CDR3 nucleotides are TGCAGCGTTGAAGTAGCGGGGGAGCAGTTCTTC. Its translation is CSVEVAGEQFF.

The rearrangement uses TRBV6-1 and TRBJ1-1, with TRBD1 matching 11 bases. The J segment lost 6 bases and the V segment lost 3 bases, leaving 3 bases of the junction unmatched. The CDR3 loop spans 14 amino acids. CDR1 and CDR2 (germline): MNHNS, SASEGT. CDR3 residues: CASSDGQGAAEAFF. The DNA of the CDR3 is TGTGCCAGCAGTGACGGACAGGGGGCCGCTGAAGCTTTCTTT.

The rearrangement joins TRBV7-9 to TRBJ1-1; 9 bases line up with TRBD1. CDR3 length equals 13 residues. V was clipped by 4 bases and J by 5 bases; unmatched bases: 2. Looked up from germline, CDR1 is SEHNR and CDR2 is FQNEAQ (reference sequence). CDR3 coding DNA: TGTGCCAGCAGCTCAGGGACAGGGACTGAAGCTTTCTTT. Translation gives CASSSGTGTEAFF.

The rearrangement joins TRBV15 to TRBJ2-1, with 10 bases identical to TRBD2. The CDR3 runs 17 residues. Germline V gene lookup returns CDR1 LNHNV and CDR2 YYDKDF (reference sequence). V gave up 0 bases and J gave up 7 bases; unmatched junction bases: 9. The CDR3 loop reads CATSREIKAGGRNEQFF. CDR3 sequence (DNA): TGTGCCACCAGCAGAGAGATCAAAGCGGGGGGGCGAAATGAGCAGTTCTTC.

The rearrangement uses TRBV25-1 and TRBJ2-3; D not resolved. Trimming stripped 7 bases from V and 5 bases from J, with 7 bases between. This CDR3 is 11 amino acids long. Germline CDR1 and CDR2: MGHDK and SYGVNS. The CDR3, as DNA: TGTGCCAGCACCCAATTAGATACGCAGTATTTT. This encodes CASTQLDTQYF. Variable domain in full (rest from reference TRBV25-1 and TRBJ2-3): EADIYQTPRYLVIGTGKKITLECSQTMGHDKMYWYQQDPGMELHLIHYSYGVNSTEKGDLSSESTVSRIRTEHFPLTLESARPSHTSQYLCASTQLDTQYFGPGTRLTVL.

This rearrangement joins TRBV4-2 to TRBJ2-1, with 8 nucleotides matching TRBD2. The germline V gene encodes CDR1 LGHNA and CDR2 YNFKEQ. V shed 3 bases and J 7 bases; nucleotides not matched to a gene: 14. The CDR3 covers 17 residues. DNA for the CDR3: TGTGCCAGCAGCCATCAATATTCGGGGGGGCCGGGGAATGAGCAGTTCTTC. Amino acids: CASSHQYSGGPGNEQFF.

The chain recombines TRBV11-2 with TRBJ1-2; D ambiguous. This CDR3 spans 15 amino acids. V lost 0 bases to trimming and J lost 4 bases, with 12 bases between them. Germline V CDR1 and CDR2: SGHAT, FQNNGV. The CDR3 reads CASSLEGNLLYGYTF. The CDR3 DNA follows: TGTGCCAGCAGCTTAGAGGGCAATCTTCTCTATGGCTACACCTTC.

This clone has only a few counts. CDR3 nucleotides: TGTGCCACCAGTGATCCCGAAAGGGGGAACTCCTACAATGAGCAGTTCTTC. Its translation is CATSDPERGNSYNEQFF. The chain joins TRBV24-1 to TRBJ2-1, with D maybe TRBD1 (6 bases). Looked up from germline, CDR1 is KGHDR and CDR2 is SFDVKD. The ends were cut back, 3 bases at V and 0 bases at J, with 14 bases in the middle. This CDR3 is 17 amino acids long.

The CDR3 is CASSFQGWTEAFF. CDR3 nucleotide sequence: TGTGCCAGCAGTTTTCAGGGATGGACTGAAGCTTTCTTT. The chain has TRBV28 and TRBJ1-1, with TRBD1 as a possible D gene (5 bases). The CDR3 length is 13 residues. Trimming left V 3 bases short and J 5 bases short, with 10 bases between. Germline CDR1 MDHEN, CDR2 SYDVKM.